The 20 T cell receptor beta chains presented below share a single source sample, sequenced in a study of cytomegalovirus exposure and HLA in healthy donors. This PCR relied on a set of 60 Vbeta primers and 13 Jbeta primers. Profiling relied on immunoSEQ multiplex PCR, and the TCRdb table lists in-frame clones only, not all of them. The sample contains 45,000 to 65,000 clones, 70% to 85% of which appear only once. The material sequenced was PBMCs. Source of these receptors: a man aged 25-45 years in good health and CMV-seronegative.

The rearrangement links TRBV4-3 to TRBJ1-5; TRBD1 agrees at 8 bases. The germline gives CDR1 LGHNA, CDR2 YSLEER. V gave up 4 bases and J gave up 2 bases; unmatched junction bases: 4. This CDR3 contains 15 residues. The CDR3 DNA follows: TGCGCCAGCAGCCCCGGGACAGGAGGCAATCAGCCCCAGCATTTT. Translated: CASSPGTGGNQPQHF.

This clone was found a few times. The CDR3 nucleotides are TGTGCCACCAGCAGAGATAGAACCCACCGGGAGCAGTACTTC. Amino acids: CATSRDRTHREQYF. This rearrangement joins TRBV15 to TRBJ2-7; the D is unclear. The CDR3 has 14 residues. Trimming took off 0 bases at V and 7 bases at J, with 13 bases between the two ends. CDR1 and CDR2 from the germline V gene are LNHNV and YYDKDF (reference sequence).

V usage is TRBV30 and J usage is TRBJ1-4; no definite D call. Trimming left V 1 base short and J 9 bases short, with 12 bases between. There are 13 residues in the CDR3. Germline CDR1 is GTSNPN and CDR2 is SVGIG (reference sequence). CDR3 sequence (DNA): TGTGCCTGGAGTGAGGCAGAGGCTAAAAAACTGTTTTTT. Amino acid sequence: CAWSEAEAKKLFF.

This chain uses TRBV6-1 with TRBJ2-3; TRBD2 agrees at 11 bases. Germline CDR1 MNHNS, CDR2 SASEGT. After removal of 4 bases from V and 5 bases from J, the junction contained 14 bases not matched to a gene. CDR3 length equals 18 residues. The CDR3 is CASSGLWASGRYQDTQYF. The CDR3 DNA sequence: TGTGCCAGCAGTGGATTATGGGCTAGCGGGAGGTACCAAGATACGCAGTATTTT.

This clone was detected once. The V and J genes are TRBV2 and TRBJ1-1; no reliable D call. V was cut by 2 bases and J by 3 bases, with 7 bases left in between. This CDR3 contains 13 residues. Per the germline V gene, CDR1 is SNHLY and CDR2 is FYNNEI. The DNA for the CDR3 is TGTGCCAGCAGTGAACGTACATACACTGAAGCTTTCTTT. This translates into CASSERTYTEAFF.

This chain's CDR3 is CASSFEVLSGNNEQFF. The DNA for the CDR3 is TGCGCCAGCAGCTTTGAGGTGCTTAGCGGTAACAATGAGCAGTTCTTC. The chain employs TRBV5-1 and TRBJ2-1, with D perhaps TRBD2 (6 bases). The CDR3 runs to 16 residues. Trimming pared 2 bases from V and 5 bases from J, leaving 17 bases between. The germline V gene has CDR1 SGHRS and CDR2 YFSETQ.

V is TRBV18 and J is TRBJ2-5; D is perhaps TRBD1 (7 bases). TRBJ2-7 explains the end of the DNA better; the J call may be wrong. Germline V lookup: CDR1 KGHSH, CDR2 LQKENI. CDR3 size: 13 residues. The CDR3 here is CASSPQGGYEQYF. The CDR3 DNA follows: TGTGCCAGCTCACCGCAGGGGGGCTACGAGCAGTACTTC.

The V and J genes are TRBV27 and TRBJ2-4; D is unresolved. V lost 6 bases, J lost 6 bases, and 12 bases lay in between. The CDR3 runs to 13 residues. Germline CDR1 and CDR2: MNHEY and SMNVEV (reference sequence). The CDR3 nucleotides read TGTGCCAGCAGCCCCTCTGGCGGAAACATTCAGTACTTC. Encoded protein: CASSPSGGNIQYF.

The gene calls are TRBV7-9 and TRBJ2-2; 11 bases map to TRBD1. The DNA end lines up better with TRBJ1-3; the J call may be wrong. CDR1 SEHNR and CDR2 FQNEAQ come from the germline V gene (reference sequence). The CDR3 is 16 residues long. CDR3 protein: CASSPWTGGAGNTIYF. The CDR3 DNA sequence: TGTGCCAGCAGCCCCTGGACAGGGGGCGCGGGAAACACCATATATTTT.

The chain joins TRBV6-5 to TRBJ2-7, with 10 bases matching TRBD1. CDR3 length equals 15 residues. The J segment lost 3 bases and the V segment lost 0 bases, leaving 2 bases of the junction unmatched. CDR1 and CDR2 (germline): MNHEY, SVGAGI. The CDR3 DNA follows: TGTGCCAGCAGTTACTCAAGGACAGGGGGCTACGAGCAGTACTTC. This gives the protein CASSYSRTGGYEQYF.

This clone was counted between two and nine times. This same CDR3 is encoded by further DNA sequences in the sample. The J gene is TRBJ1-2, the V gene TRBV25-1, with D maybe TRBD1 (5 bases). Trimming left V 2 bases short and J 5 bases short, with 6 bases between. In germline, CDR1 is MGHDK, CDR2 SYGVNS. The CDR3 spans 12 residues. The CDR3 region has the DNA TGTGCCAGCAGTGAACAGGGTTATGGCTACACCTTC. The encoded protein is CASSEQGYGYTF.

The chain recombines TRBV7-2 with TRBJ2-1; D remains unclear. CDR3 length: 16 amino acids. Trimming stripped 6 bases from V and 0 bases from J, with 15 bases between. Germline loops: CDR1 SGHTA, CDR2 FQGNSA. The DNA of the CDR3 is TGTGCCAGCAGTTATAAGCGCATTAGCTCCTACAATGAGCAGTTCTTC. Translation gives CASSYKRISSYNEQFF.

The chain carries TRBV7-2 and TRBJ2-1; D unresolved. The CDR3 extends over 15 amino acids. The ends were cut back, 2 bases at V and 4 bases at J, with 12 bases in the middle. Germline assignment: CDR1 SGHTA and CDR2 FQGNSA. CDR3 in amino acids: CASSLSYESYNEQFF. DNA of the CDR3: TGTGCCAGCAGCTTATCTTACGAGAGTTACAATGAGCAGTTCTTC.

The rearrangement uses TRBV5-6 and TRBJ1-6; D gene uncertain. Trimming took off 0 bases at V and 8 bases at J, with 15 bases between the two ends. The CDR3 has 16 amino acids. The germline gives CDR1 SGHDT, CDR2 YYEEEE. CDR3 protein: CASSLAGRQIDSPLHF. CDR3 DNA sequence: TGTGCCAGCAGCTTGGCCGGCAGACAAATAGATTCACCCCTCCACTTT.

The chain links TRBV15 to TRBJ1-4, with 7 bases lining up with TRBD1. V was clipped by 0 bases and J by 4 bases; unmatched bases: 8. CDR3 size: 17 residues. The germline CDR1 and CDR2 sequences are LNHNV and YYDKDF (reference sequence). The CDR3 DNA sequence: TGTGCCACCAGCAGAGATAGGGCAGGGGGTATTAATGAAAAACTGTTTTTT. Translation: CATSRDRAGGINEKLFF.

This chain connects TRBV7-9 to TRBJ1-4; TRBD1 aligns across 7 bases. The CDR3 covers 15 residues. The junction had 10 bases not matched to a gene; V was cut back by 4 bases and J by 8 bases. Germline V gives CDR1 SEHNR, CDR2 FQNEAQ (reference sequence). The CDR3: CASSSDRAVLEKLFF. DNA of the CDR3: TGTGCCAGCAGCTCTGACAGGGCAGTATTGGAAAAACTGTTTTTT.

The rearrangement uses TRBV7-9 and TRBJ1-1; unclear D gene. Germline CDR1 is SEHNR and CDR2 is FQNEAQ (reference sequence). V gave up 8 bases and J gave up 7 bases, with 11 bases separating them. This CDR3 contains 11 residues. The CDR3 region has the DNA TGTGCCAGCGGTCCTAACCTTGAAGCTTTCTTT. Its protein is CASGPNLEAFF.

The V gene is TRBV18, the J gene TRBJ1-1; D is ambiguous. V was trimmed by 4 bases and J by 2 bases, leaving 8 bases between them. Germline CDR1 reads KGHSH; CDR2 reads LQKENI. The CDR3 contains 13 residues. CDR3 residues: CASSRGPNTEAFF. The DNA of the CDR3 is TGTGCCAGCTCACGCGGCCCTAACACTGAAGCTTTCTTT.

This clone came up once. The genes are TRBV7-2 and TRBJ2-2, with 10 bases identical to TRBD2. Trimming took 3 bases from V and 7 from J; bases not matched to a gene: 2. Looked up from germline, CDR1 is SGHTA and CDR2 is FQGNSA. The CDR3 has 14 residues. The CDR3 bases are TGTGCCAGCAGCTTCAGCGGGAGGGGCGGGGAGCTGTTTTTT. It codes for CASSFSGRGGELFF. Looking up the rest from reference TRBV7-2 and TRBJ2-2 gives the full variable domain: GAGVSQSPSNKVTEKGKDVELRCDPISGHTALYWYRQSLGQGLEFLIYFQGNSAPDKSGLPSDRFSAERTGGSVSTLTIQRTQQEDSAVYLCASSFSGRGGELFFGEGSRLTVL.

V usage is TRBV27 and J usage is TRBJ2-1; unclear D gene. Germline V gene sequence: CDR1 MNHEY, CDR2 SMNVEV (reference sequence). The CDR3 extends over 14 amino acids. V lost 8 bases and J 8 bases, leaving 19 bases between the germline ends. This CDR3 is CASSGRLSGHEQFF. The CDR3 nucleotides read TGTGCCAGCTCTGGCCGCTTATCAGGCCATGAGCAGTTCTTC.